Presented here are 20 T cell receptor beta chains from one specimen sequenced in a study of blood T cell repertoires in COVID-19. The assay was immunoSEQ multiplex PCR, and TCRdb's table has in-frame clones only and misses some. In the table there are about 170,000 clones, roughly nine tenths of which are singletons. The sample was peripheral blood. The source is a man aged 65 to 85 with acute or convalescent COVID-19.

This chain joins TRBV5-1 and TRBJ2-7, with 8 bases lining up with TRBD1. The CDR3 extends over 14 amino acids. Germline-derived CDR1 and CDR2 are SGHRS and YFSETQ. V shed 3 bases and J 7 bases; nucleotides not matched to a gene: 9. Written as DNA, the CDR3 is TGCGCCAGCAGCTCCGTAGGGACAGGCTGGGAGCAGTACTTC. Its protein is CASSSVGTGWEQYF.

This chain uses TRBV6-2 or TRBV6-3 with TRBJ2-5; 9 bases line up with TRBD1. V dropped 6 bases and J dropped 5; count of bases not matched to a gene: 10. Germline lookup yields CDR1 MNHEY and CDR2 SVGEGT. This CDR3 contains 15 residues. CDR3 region: CASSPDRGVLETQYF. The CDR3, as DNA: TGTGCCAGCAGCCCCGACAGGGGGGTTTTGGAGACCCAGTACTTC.

V usage is TRBV15 and J usage is TRBJ2-4; 7 nucleotides agree with TRBD1. CDR1 and CDR2 from the germline V gene are LNHNV and YYDKDF (reference sequence). CDR3 length: 15 residues. V lost 8 bases and J lost 0; bases outside the gene matches: 7. The CDR3 DNA is TGTGCCACCGCTGACAGGGATGTAGCCAAAAACATTCAGTACTTC. Its protein product is CATADRDVAKNIQYF.

This clone was detected only once. This chain joins TRBV27 and TRBJ2-1; 12 bases match TRBD2. The trim removed 0 bases at V and 8 bases at J, leaving 8 bases unmatched. CDR1 MNHEY and CDR2 SMNVEV come from the germline V gene (reference sequence). CDR3 length equals 17 residues. The CDR3 reads CASSLSQRLAGVHEQFF. Here the CDR3 DNA reads TGTGCCAGCAGTTTATCCCAAAGACTAGCGGGAGTTCATGAGCAGTTCTTC.

The V and J genes are TRBV15 and TRBJ2-3, with 7 nucleotides matching TRBD2. After removal of 2 bases from V and 0 bases from J, the junction contained 2 bases not matched to a gene. This CDR3 contains 15 residues. The germline CDR1 and CDR2 sequences are LNHNV and YYDKDF (reference sequence). This CDR3 reads CATSRKRGSTDTQYF. The CDR3 DNA is TGTGCCACCAGCAGAAAGCGGGGAAGCACAGATACGCAGTATTTT. The full variable domain, rest sourced from reference TRBV15 and TRBJ2-3, is DAMVIQNPRYQVTQFGKPVTLSCSQTLNHNVMYWYQQKSSQAPKLLFHYYDKDFNNEADTPDNFQSRRPNTSFCFLDIRSPGLGDTAMYLCATSRKRGSTDTQYFGPGTRLTVL.

The chain uses TRBV14 and TRBJ2-3, with D unclear. Germline CDR1 is SGHDN and CDR2 is FVKESK. With 1 base removed from V and 6 bases from J, the gap between germline ends came to 5 bases. The CDR3 loop spans 12 amino acids. CDR3 in amino acids: CASSQAPDTQYF. The CDR3 DNA reads as TGTGCCAGCAGCCAAGCTCCGGATACGCAGTATTTT.

The chain has TRBV4-2 and TRBJ1-2, with D perhaps TRBD1 (6 bases). The germline V and J ends were trimmed by 3 bases and 5 bases, with 16 bases remaining between them. This CDR3 has 15 amino acids. Per the germline V gene, CDR1 is LGHNA and CDR2 is YNFKEQ. The CDR3 nucleotides are TGTGCCAGCAGCCACAATACCGGGACAACTTATGGCTACACCTTC. Its translation: CASSHNTGTTYGYTF.

The V gene is TRBV24-1, the J gene TRBJ2-2; TRBD1 might be the D (6 bases). Trimming left V 3 bases short and J 7 bases short, with 14 bases between. Germline-derived CDR1 and CDR2 are KGHDR and SFDVKD. The CDR3 has 15 residues. The CDR3 is CATSDRTARFGELFF. CDR3 nucleotides: TGTGCCACCAGTGATCGGACAGCGAGATTCGGGGAGCTGTTTTTT.

This chain links TRBV5-1 with TRBJ1-5, with 9 nucleotides matching TRBD1. The CDR3 has 15 residues. Germline lookup yields CDR1 SGHRS and CDR2 YFSETQ. With V trimmed by 4 bases and J by 7 bases, 9 bases remained unmatched. CDR3 bases: TGCGCCAGCAGCGTTGGGGGACAGGGAGGGCAGCCCCAGCATTTT. This translates into CASSVGGQGGQPQHF.

V usage is TRBV27 and J usage is TRBJ1-4, with 7 bases aligning to TRBD1. Germline CDR1 and CDR2: MNHEY and SMNVEV (reference sequence). V was clipped by 5 bases and J by 6 bases; unmatched bases: 6. This CDR3 region has 14 residues. This chain's CDR3 is CASSDRVVHEKLFF. CDR3 sequence (DNA): TGTGCCAGCAGTGACAGGGTCGTGCATGAAAAACTGTTTTTT.

This chain connects TRBV7-9 to TRBJ2-2; D not certain. Germline V lookup: CDR1 SEHNR, CDR2 FQNEAQ (reference sequence). This CDR3 spans 16 amino acids. Trimming stripped 5 bases from V and 3 bases from J, with 16 bases between. The CDR3 region has the DNA TGTGCCAGCAGCGCACCTATCTCGGAGTACACCGGGGAGCTGTTTTTT. It codes for CASSAPISEYTGELFF.

This clone was counted between two and nine times. The chain employs TRBV15 and TRBJ1-1; no reliable D call. V dropped 0 bases and J dropped 5 bases, with 13 bases sitting between them. The germline V gene encodes CDR1 LNHNV and CDR2 YYDKDF (reference sequence). The CDR3 sequence is 15 residues long. CDR3 in amino acids: CATSREGGFGTEAFF. The DNA of the CDR3 is TGTGCCACCAGCAGAGAAGGAGGGTTCGGGACTGAAGCTTTCTTT.

The chain recombines TRBV5-1 with TRBJ1-1; D is perhaps TRBD1 (6 bases). Germline-derived CDR1 and CDR2 are SGHRS and YFSETQ. V lost 1 base, J lost 3 bases, and 10 bases lay in between. This CDR3 spans 14 amino acids. CDR3 in DNA: TGCGCCAGCAGCTTGCGGGGACACTACACTGAAGCTTTCTTT. Residues: CASSLRGHYTEAFF.

The chain joins TRBV5-1 to TRBJ2-1; 7 positions match TRBD2. CDR1 and CDR2 (germline): SGHRS, YFSETQ. V gave up 4 bases and J gave up 5 bases; unmatched junction bases: 9. The CDR3 is 15 residues long. CDR3: CASSLGGRGNNEQFF. For the CDR3, the DNA is TGCGCCAGCAGCCTAGGCGGGAGAGGAAACAATGAGCAGTTCTTC.

The chain uses TRBV5-1 and TRBJ1-1, with D perhaps matching TRBD1 (5 bases). Germline values: CDR1 SGHRS, CDR2 YFSETQ. This CDR3 comprises 15 residues. Trimming removed 4 bases at V and 1 base at J, with 14 bases between. CDR3 amino acids: CASSTRVGGNTEAFF. In DNA form, the CDR3 reads TGCGCCAGCAGCACCAGGGTGGGGGGGAACACTGAAGCTTTCTTT.

The V gene is TRBV19, the J gene TRBJ1-5; D is unresolved. The germline CDR1 and CDR2 sequences are LNHDA and SQIVND (reference sequence). The CDR3 spans 14 residues. V lost 3 bases and J 6 bases, leaving 12 bases between the germline ends. For the CDR3, the DNA is TGTGCCAGTAGTATTAGCGAATGGGGTCAGCCCCAGCATTTT. This sequence encodes CASSISEWGQPQHF.

This sequence joins TRBV5-8 and TRBJ1-2; weak D call: TRBD1 (5 bases). Deletions cut 0 bases from V and 8 bases from J, with 11 bases between. The germline V gene encodes CDR1 SGHTS and CDR2 YDEGEE. The CDR3 is 13 residues long. The CDR3 here is CASSLGRVQGYTF. The CDR3 DNA is TGTGCCAGCAGCTTGGGCAGGGTCCAGGGCTACACCTTC.

V gene TRBV19 combines with J gene TRBJ2-1; possible D gene TRBD1, 5 bases. Germline V gene data show CDR1 as LNHDA and CDR2 as SQIVND (reference sequence). The V and J ends lost 1 base and 2 bases respectively, with 9 bases between them. CDR3 length equals 15 residues. CDR3 sequence (DNA): TGTGCCAGTAGTATAGGGACATCTCCCTACAATGAGCAGTTCTTC. It is translated as CASSIGTSPYNEQFF.

This chain connects TRBV5-1 to TRBJ2-1; 11 bases are a match to TRBD2. The CDR3 has 19 amino acids. J lost 9 bases, V lost 2 bases, and 19 bases had no gene match. Germline lookup yields CDR1 SGHRS and CDR2 YFSETQ. CDR3: CASSLIQAFAGTSGLEQFF. CDR3 nucleotide sequence: TGCGCCAGCAGCTTAATCCAGGCCTTTGCCGGGACTAGCGGACTTGAGCAGTTCTTC. Full variable domain (outside the CDR3, taken from reference TRBV5-1 and TRBJ2-1): KAGVTQTPRYLIKTRGQQVTLSCSPISGHRSVSWYQQTPGQGLQFLFEYFSETQRNKGNFPGRFSGRQFSNSRSEMNVSTLELGDSALYLCASSLIQAFAGTSGLEQFFGPGTRLTVL.

The V and J genes are TRBV5-6 and TRBJ2-7, with a possible D match to TRBD2 (6 bases). CDR3 length: 13 residues. The V and J ends lost 6 bases and 2 bases respectively, with 12 bases between them. Germline assignment: CDR1 SGHDT and CDR2 YYEEEE. In nucleotides, the CDR3 is TGTGCCAGCAACCAAGGAGGGGCCTACGAGCAGTACTTC. It codes for CASNQGGAYEQYF.